A single T cell receptor beta chain is shown here with its context. In the authors' workflow: Estimates of nucleated cell counts were drawn from the amplification of reference gene primers. Generated by immunoSEQ multiplex PCR, the TCRdb table keeps only in-frame clones and is missing some. From that table come the V and J calls and clone size; the DNA was used to work out D and trimming. The sample has 60,000 to 85,000 clones, approximately 78% seen once. The data were taken from a study of blood T cell repertoires in COVID-19. For the study at large: COVID-19 samples from acute and convalescent phases originated in the United States, Italy and Spain. The cDNA or gDNA used as material had been derived from T cells, B-cell-depleted T cells, or PBMCs.

Germline lookup yields CDR1 GTSNPN and CDR2 SVGIG (reference sequence). V was cut by 4 bases and J by 4 bases, with 7 bases left in between. The CDR3 loop spans 11 amino acids. The clonotype was recovered from a human donor in a cohort sampled during active COVID-19. The sequenced sample consisted of peripheral blood. The chain employs TRBV30 and TRBJ1-1, with unresolved D. The CDR3 spells CAWMSATEAFF. CDR3 nucleotides: TGTGCCTGGATGAGCGCCACTGAAGCTTTCTTT.